The 12 T cell receptor beta chains given below trace back to one sample, sequenced in a study of blood T cells in healthy people across ages. A second about 7 to 11 cycle PCR used barcoded and J-beta primers. Each CDR3 protein gets one entry after TCRdb re-called the 5' RACE reads with MiXCR. The sample contains about 1,500,000 distinct CDR3 sequences, roughly 30% of which appear only once. The sample was blood. The receptors stem from a woman aged 25 to 39 in good health.

This clonotype has a handful of counts. A much bigger clone sits one base away, suggesting this may be a read error. The V gene is TRBV12-3 or TRBV12-4, the J gene TRBJ2-6; D is possibly TRBD2 (5 bases). This CDR3 is built from 16 residues. The CDR3 region is CVSSLALSSGANVLTF. DNA of the CDR3: TGTGTCAGCAGTTTAGCGCTGAGCTCTGGGGCCAACGTCCTGACTTTC.

This chain links TRBV18 with TRBJ2-7; 9 bases are a match to TRBD1. Germline V CDR1 and CDR2: KGHSH, LQKENI. The CDR3 covers 14 residues. With 4 bases clipped from V and 6 bases from J, the junction kept 7 bases outside the gene matches. CDR3: CASSRAGQGGEQYF. DNA for the CDR3: TGTGCCAGCTCACGAGCGGGACAGGGTGGCGAGCAGTACTTC.

This clonotype was counted many times. The chain joins TRBV10-2 to TRBJ1-1, with D uncertain. Germline V gene lookup returns CDR1 WSHSY and CDR2 SAAADI. V gave up 10 bases and J gave up 2 bases, with 8 bases separating them. The CDR3 is 11 amino acids. The CDR3 region is CATSINTEAFF. The CDR3 region has the DNA TGCGCCACCTCGATAAACACTGAAGCTTTCTTT.

J is TRBJ1-1 and V is TRBV20-1; perhaps TRBD1 as D (5 bases). Germline lookup yields CDR1 DFQATT and CDR2 SNEGSKA (reference sequence). This CDR3 spans 15 amino acids. Trimming cost V 3 bases and J 2 bases, with 16 bases left between them. CDR3 in amino acids: CSARALGGGNTEAFF. In DNA, the CDR3 is TGCAGTGCTAGGGCCCTTGGGGGGGGAAACACTGAAGCTTTCTTT.

This chain links TRBV10-3 with TRBJ2-1, with 11 bases identical to TRBD2. The J call is in doubt because the DNA end fits TRBJ2-7 better. This CDR3 is 18 amino acids long. Germline assignment: CDR1 ENHRY and CDR2 SYGVKD. As DNA, the CDR3 is TGTGCCATCGGACCTCTAGCGGGAGGCTCCCGGAGTTACAATGAGCAGTACTTC. This encodes CAIGPLAGGSRSYNEQYF.

This chain connects TRBV6-2 or TRBV6-3 to TRBJ2-7, with 8 positions matching TRBD2. Germline CDR1 reads MNHEY; CDR2 reads SVGEGT. The CDR3 runs 16 residues. V shed 2 bases and J 6 bases; nucleotides not matched to a gene: 12. In DNA, the CDR3 is TGTGCCAGCAGTTACAAGTTCCGGGAGGGCCGATCCGAGCAGTACTTC. Translating it yields CASSYKFREGRSEQYF.

This rearrangement joins TRBV2 to TRBJ1-6, with 10 positions matching TRBD1. Unmatched junction bases numbered 4, after V lost 4 bases and J lost 10 bases. The CDR3 contains 14 residues. Germline V gives CDR1 SNHLY, CDR2 FYNNEI. The CDR3 coding sequence is TGTGCCAGCAGTGCCGACAGGGGGCTGTCACCCCTCCACTTT. Protein: CASSADRGLSPLHF.

J is TRBJ2-1 and V is TRBV20-1, with a weak D call TRBD1 (5 bases). Trimming stripped 6 bases from V and 10 bases from J, with 13 bases between. The germline gives CDR1 DFQATT, CDR2 SNEGSKA (reference sequence). There are 11 residues in the CDR3. CDR3: CSATGRTEQFF. DNA of the CDR3: TGCAGTGCCACAGGACGGACAGAGCAGTTCTTC.

On this clonotype itself: This could be a read error, since a much larger clone is one nucleotide away. J is TRBJ2-7 and V is TRBV12-5; D is possibly TRBD1 (6 bases). This CDR3 is 16 amino acids long. The V gene's germline CDR1 is LGHNT and CDR2 FRNRAP. CDR3 nucleotide sequence: TGTGTTAGTGGTTTGGTAGTCAGCCAGGGGTCCTACGAGCAGTACTTC. It specifies CVSGLVVSQGSYEQYF.

There are a few counts of this clonotype. Here the CDR3 DNA reads TGTGCCAGCGGACGACAGGGTACTCATTCACCCCTCCACTTT. This gives the protein CASGRQGTHSPLHF. The rearrangement uses TRBV12-3 or TRBV12-4 and TRBJ1-6; TRBD1 agrees at 7 bases. J gave up 8 bases and V 8 bases, and 9 bases lay outside the gene matches. CDR3 length: 14 residues.

V is TRBV20-1 and J is TRBJ2-1; TRBD2 might be the D (5 bases). With 5 bases removed from V and 6 bases from J, the gap between germline ends came to 11 bases. CDR1 is DFQATT and CDR2 is SNEGSKA in the germline V gene (reference sequence). This CDR3 contains 12 residues. CDR3 region: CSAATNSNEQFF. The CDR3 DNA reads as TGCAGTGCTGCGACTAATTCCAATGAGCAGTTCTTC.

This clonotype is a singleton in its sample. The chain carries TRBV30 and TRBJ2-5; D is ambiguous. CDR3 size: 13 residues. V lost 0 bases and J 1 base, leaving 6 bases between the germline ends. Germline V lookup: CDR1 GTSNPN, CDR2 SVGIG (reference sequence). This CDR3 is CAWSVRVQETQYF. CDR3 coding DNA: TGTGCCTGGAGTGTAAGGGTCCAAGAGACCCAGTACTTC.